This is a list of T cell receptor beta chains from one sample in a study of blood T cell repertoires in COVID-19. The method was immunoSEQ multiplex PCR; TCRdb's version includes in-frame clones alone and lacks a portion of them. The repertoire consists of over 75,000 clones, with over 60% occurring once and the leading ten covering about 8.7%. Sample: peripheral blood. These receptor sequences come from a man aged 45-65 years who had recovered from COVID-19. CDR3s include the opening cysteine and the closing phenylalanine or tryptophan. Each record gives: J gene, D gene, V gene, clone size, CDR3 protein, CDR3 DNA. D genes are given only for firm matches. Rows may omit the clone size; those that give it use once, few, many or a size class.

J: TRBJ1-5
D: TRBD1
V: TRBV7-6
size: few
CDR3: CASSLDRGLHQPQHF
DNA: TGTGCCAGCAGCTTAGACAGGGGTCTGCATCAGCCCCAGCATTTT

J: TRBJ2-4
D: TRBD1
V: TRBV6-1
size: -
CDR3: CASSETGTEFLNIQYF
DNA: TGTGCCAGCAGTGAAACCGGGACAGAGTTTTTAAACATTCAGTACTTC

J: TRBJ1-3
D: -
V: TRBV20-1
size: -
CDR3: CSASLGSSGNTIYF
DNA: TGCAGTGCTAGTCTGGGGAGCTCTGGAAACACCATATATTTT

J: TRBJ2-3
D: TRBD1
V: TRBV7-2
size: once
CDR3: CASSPPSGQADTQYF
DNA: TGTGCCAGCAGCCCTCCATCTGGACAGGCAGATACGCAGTATTTT

J: TRBJ2-1
D: TRBD2
V: TRBV28
size: -
CDR3: CASSFGGTRAQVEQFF
DNA: TGTGCCAGCAGTTTTGGGGGGACTAGGGCCCAAGTTGAGCAGTTCTTC

J: TRBJ2-7
D: -
V: TRBV6-2/TRBV6-3
size: -
CDR3: CASSEFYEQYF
DNA: TGTGCCAGCAGTGAGTTCTACGAGCAGTACTTC

J: TRBJ1-5
D: -
V: TRBV18
size: few
CDR3: CASSREGGWNQPQHF
DNA: TGTGCCAGCTCACGGGAAGGGGGATGGAATCAGCCCCAGCATTTT

J: TRBJ2-3
D: -
V: TRBV4-3
size: once
CDR3: CASSQRHTDTQYF
DNA: TGCGCCAGCAGCCAACGACATACAGATACGCAGTATTTT

J: TRBJ2-3
D: TRBD2
V: TRBV6-5
size: -
CDR3: CASSYSPTSGTDTQYF
DNA: TGTGCCAGCAGTTACTCCCCTACTAGCGGAACAGATACGCAGTATTTT

J: TRBJ2-3
D: -
V: TRBV7-3
size: -
CDR3: CASSSAGRDTQYF
DNA: TGTGCCAGCAGCTCGGCGGGTAGGGATACGCAGTATTTT

J: TRBJ1-1
D: -
V: TRBV7-8
size: -
CDR3: CASSLVYLGGGHTEAFF
DNA: TGTGCCAGCAGCTTAGTATATTTGGGCGGGGGCCACACTGAAGCTTTCTTT

J: TRBJ1-2
D: -
V: TRBV5-4
size: -
CDR3: CASSLLGRARGYTF
DNA: TGTGCCAGCAGCTTATTAGGGAGGGCGCGGGGCTACACCTTC

J: TRBJ2-7
D: TRBD1
V: TRBV19
size: -
CDR3: CASTRGGTGAYEQYF
DNA: TGTGCCAGTACCCGAGGAGGGACAGGCGCCTACGAGCAGTACTTC

J: TRBJ1-2
D: -
V: TRBV9
size: -
CDR3: CASSGGGDGYTF
DNA: TGTGCCAGCAGCGGGGGCGGGGATGGCTACACCTTC

J: TRBJ2-3
D: -
V: TRBV7-8
size: -
CDR3: CASSSNPTITDTQYF
DNA: TGTGCCAGCAGCTCGAACCCGACTATCACAGATACGCAGTATTTT

J: TRBJ2-7
D: -
V: TRBV11-2
size: -
CDR3: CASSLDAVGSYEQYF
DNA: TGTGCCAGCAGCTTAGACGCGGTCGGAAGCTACGAGCAGTACTTC

J: TRBJ2-1
D: -
V: TRBV27
size: -
CDR3: CASTFPWSKFF
DNA: TGTGCCAGCACCTTCCCCTGGAGTAAGTTCTTC

J: TRBJ1-1
D: TRBD1
V: TRBV5-1
size: -
CDR3: CASRLETGTTEAFF
DNA: TGCGCCAGCAGGTTAGAGACAGGGACCACTGAAGCTTTCTTT

J: TRBJ2-5
D: TRBD2
V: TRBV28
size: -
CDR3: CASSPLAGKTQETQYF
DNA: TGTGCCAGCAGTCCCCTAGCGGGGAAGACGCAAGAGACCCAGTACTTC

J: TRBJ2-7
D: -
V: TRBV3-1/TRBV3-2
size: -
CDR3: CASSSLGRVDEQYF
DNA: TGTGCCAGCAGCTCCCTCGGCAGGGTGGACGAGCAGTACTTC

J: TRBJ2-2
D: TRBD1
V: TRBV24-1
size: -
CDR3: CATTGQSTGELFF
DNA: TGTGCCACCACGGGACAGAGCACCGGGGAGCTGTTTTTT

J: TRBJ2-5
D: TRBD2
V: TRBV2
size: -
CDR3: CASVGLAHQETQYF
DNA: TGTGCCAGCGTAGGACTAGCCCACCAAGAGACCCAGTACTTC

J: TRBJ2-7
D: TRBD1
V: TRBV15
size: -
CDR3: CATSLDRGTSYEQYF
DNA: TGTGCCACCAGCCTTGACAGGGGAACGTCCTACGAGCAGTACTTC

J: TRBJ2-7
D: TRBD2
V: TRBV29-1
size: -
CDR3: CSVKKRSGLAGDLYEQYF
DNA: TGCAGCGTTAAAAAAAGGTCTGGACTAGCGGGAGATCTCTACGAGCAGTACTTC

J: TRBJ2-1
D: TRBD2
V: TRBV24-1
size: -
CDR3: CATSDSIAGDVDEQFF
DNA: TGTGCCACCAGTGATTCGATAGCGGGAGACGTTGATGAGCAGTTCTTC

J: TRBJ1-2
D: TRBD1
V: TRBV29-1
size: -
CDR3: CIGQGVYGYTF
DNA: TGTATCGGACAGGGGGTGTATGGCTACACCTTC

J: TRBJ2-5
D: -
V: TRBV5-1
size: -
CDR3: CASSLAVQETQYF
DNA: TGCGCCAGCAGCTTGGCAGTCCAAGAGACCCAGTACTTC

J: TRBJ1-1
D: -
V: TRBV6-1
size: once
CDR3: CASSEWGARGTEAFF
DNA: TGTGCCAGCAGTGAATGGGGGGCGCGGGGGACTGAAGCTTTCTTT

J: TRBJ1-4
D: -
V: TRBV14
size: -
CDR3: CASSKTDPLEKLFF
DNA: TGTGCCAGCAGCAAGACAGATCCGTTGGAAAAACTGTTTTTT

J: TRBJ2-7
D: TRBD2
V: TRBV10-2
size: -
CDR3: CASSGPLAGGYEQYF
DNA: TGCGCCAGCAGTGGGCCCTTAGCGGGAGGGTACGAGCAGTACTTC

J: TRBJ2-7
D: TRBD1
V: TRBV24-1
size: once
CDR3: CATSDTKTGSYEQYF
DNA: TGTGCCACCAGTGATACCAAGACAGGGAGCTACGAGCAGTACTTC

J: TRBJ1-2
D: -
V: TRBV19
size: -
CDR3: CASSISSVYGYTF
DNA: TGTGCCAGTAGTATTTCGTCCGTCTATGGCTACACCTTC

J: TRBJ2-7
D: -
V: TRBV18
size: -
CDR3: CASSGISEQYF
DNA: TGTGCCAGCTCAGGCATCTCCGAGCAGTACTTC

J: TRBJ1-2
D: TRBD1
V: TRBV27
size: once
CDR3: CATLPDRAYNYGYTF
DNA: TGTGCCACCTTACCCGACAGGGCGTATAACTATGGCTACACCTTC

J: TRBJ1-1
D: TRBD1
V: TRBV25-1
size: -
CDR3: CASKGYRGTEAFF
DNA: TGTGCCAGCAAAGGGTACAGGGGCACTGAAGCTTTCTTT